Listed below are T cell receptor beta chains from one sample, sequenced in a study of identical twins. TCRdb re-called the 5' RACE reads through MiXCR, storing one row per CDR3 protein. The table records hundreds of thousands of distinct CDR3 sequences, over 8.5% of them present only once. These data were likewise used in another study, on yellow fever vaccine responses in identical twins.

Source material: PBMCs. Receptors originate from a woman between 18 and 29 years old in good health. Both conserved end residues are part of each CDR3. A D gene is named only where the DNA matches it firmly. Size tells how often a clone was seen (once, few, many) or the class of an expanded clone, and some rows leave it out.

clone size: few
V gene: TRBV27
D gene: TRBD2
J gene: TRBJ2-2
CDR3 DNA: TGTGCCAGCGGCTTGGGACTAGCGGGGGCCTGGAACACCGGGGAGCTGTTTTTT
CDR3 protein: CASGLGLAGAWNTGELFF

clone size: NA
V gene: TRBV5-1
D gene: NA
J gene: TRBJ1-1
CDR3 DNA: TGCGCCAGCAGCTTGGACTACGGGGGCCTCACTGAAGCTTTCTTT
CDR3 protein: CASSLDYGGLTEAFF

clone size: NA
V gene: TRBV11-2
D gene: NA
J gene: TRBJ2-7
CDR3 DNA: TGTGCCAGCAGCACCAGGACCGGCCACGAGCAGTACTTC
CDR3 protein: CASSTRTGHEQYF

clone size: few
V gene: TRBV7-8
D gene: NA
J gene: TRBJ2-1
CDR3 DNA: TGTGCCAGCAGCCCCAACCTGGGGAATGAGCAGTTCTTC
CDR3 protein: CASSPNLGNEQFF

clone size: many
V gene: TRBV27
D gene: NA
J gene: TRBJ2-1
CDR3 DNA: TGTGCCAGCAGTTCGGGACACCAAATGCCCGAGCAGTTCTTC
CDR3 protein: CASSSGHQMPEQFF

clone size: few
V gene: TRBV6-1
D gene: NA
J gene: TRBJ2-2
CDR3 DNA: TGTGCCAGCAGTCCCTTTCGGAACTCGAACACCGGGGAGCTGTTTTTT
CDR3 protein: CASSPFRNSNTGELFF

clone size: few
V gene: TRBV28
D gene: NA
J gene: TRBJ1-6
CDR3 DNA: TGTGCCAGCGGAAGGACACCCCTCCACTTT
CDR3 protein: CASGRTPLHF

clone size: many
V gene: TRBV28
D gene: NA
J gene: TRBJ1-5
CDR3 DNA: TGTGCCAGCAGTTTATCAGGTCGGGGGAGCAATCAGCCCCAGCATTTT
CDR3 protein: CASSLSGRGSNQPQHF

clone size: few
V gene: TRBV28
D gene: NA
J gene: TRBJ2-5
CDR3 DNA: TGTGCCAGCAGTTCCCTTGGACAGCCGAACCAAGAGACCCAGTACTTC
CDR3 protein: CASSSLGQPNQETQYF

clone size: few
V gene: TRBV7-2
D gene: NA
J gene: TRBJ2-1
CDR3 DNA: TGTGCCAGCAGCGTCGCTCGGTCGACGAAGCAGTTCTTC
CDR3 protein: CASSVARSTKQFF

clone size: NA
V gene: TRBV5-5
D gene: TRBD2
J gene: TRBJ2-3
CDR3 DNA: TGTGCCAGCAGCTTTGGGACTAGCGGGAGGTCAGATACGCAGTATTTT
CDR3 protein: CASSFGTSGRSDTQYF

clone size: NA
V gene: TRBV7-9
D gene: TRBD1
J gene: TRBJ2-1
CDR3 DNA: TGTGCCAGCGGTAACCGGGACAGGGGCCTCAATGAGCAGTTCTTC
CDR3 protein: CASGNRDRGLNEQFF

clone size: NA
V gene: TRBV7-9
D gene: NA
J gene: TRBJ2-7
CDR3 DNA: TGTGCCAGCAGCGGGGGGGCAGCGGGCTCCTACGAGCAGTACTTC
CDR3 protein: CASSGGAAGSYEQYF

clone size: NA
V gene: TRBV24-1
D gene: NA
J gene: TRBJ2-7
CDR3 DNA: TGTGCCACCAGTGAACCGGGCTTCGACGAGCAGTACTTC
CDR3 protein: CATSEPGFDEQYF

clone size: few
V gene: TRBV29-1
D gene: NA
J gene: TRBJ2-5
CDR3 DNA: TGCAGCGTTGAAGACACTTCCCAAGAGACCCAGTACTTC
CDR3 protein: CSVEDTSQETQYF

clone size: many
V gene: TRBV20-1
D gene: NA
J gene: TRBJ2-3
CDR3 DNA: TGCAGTGCGGCTACGGCCCCTAGCACAGATACGCAGTATTTT
CDR3 protein: CSAATAPSTDTQYF

clone size: NA
V gene: TRBV30
D gene: NA
J gene: TRBJ2-5
CDR3 DNA: TGTGCCTGGAGTGTACCGGCAGGAGGACAAGAGACCCAGTACTTC
CDR3 protein: CAWSVPAGGQETQYF

clone size: few
V gene: TRBV20-1
D gene: NA
J gene: TRBJ2-7
CDR3 DNA: TGCAGTGCTAGGTGGGACTTGAGCTCCTACGAGCAGTACTTC
CDR3 protein: CSARWDLSSYEQYF